This TCR beta chain was sequenced in a study of graft-versus-host responses after intestinal transplantation. The protocol was immunoSEQ multiplex PCR, while the TCRdb copy is restricted to in-frame clones and leaves out a portion. The sample includes tens of thousands of clones, about 90% of them seen just once. In germline, CDR1 is SGDLS, CDR2 YYNGEE. This CDR3 contains 14 residues. V shed 4 bases and J shed 7 bases, with 17 bases lying between them. About this clone: The antigen remains undetermined.

This TCR was recovered from a human donor who received an intestinal transplant. The chain has TRBV9 and TRBJ2-5; D may be TRBD2 (7 bases). The input for sequencing was unstimulated CD4+ T cells sorted from spleen or lymph node cells, taken before intestinal transplant. DNA for the CDR3: TGTGCCAGCAGCACCGGGGGAGGGGGAGGGACCCAGTACTTC. This translates into CASSTGGGGGTQYF.